The 30 T cell receptor beta chains below all came from one sample that was sequenced in a study of T cells in Graves' hyperthyroidism and ophthalmopathy. What was amplified from RNA transcripts were TCR beta CDR3 regions. TCR CDR3 regions were first amplified by RT-PCR with HTBI primers. TCRdb fed the multiplex PCR reads into MiXCR, producing one record per CDR3 protein. The sample has 490,000 or so distinct CDR3 sequences; 22% are singletons. The sequenced sample was blood. Receptors were obtained from a woman between 65 and 79 years old with Graves' ophthalmopathy.

A few counts support this clonotype. The chain links TRBV12-3 or TRBV12-4 to TRBJ2-1, with D unclear. The ends were cut back, 6 bases at V and 7 bases at J, with 22 bases in the middle. The CDR3 is made up of 16 amino acids. In nucleotides, the CDR3 is TGTGCCAGCAGGCTAGGTGGGCAGGCGAGAGCTAATGAGCAGTTCTTC. It yields the protein CASRLGGQARANEQFF.

This clonotype was seen many times. V and J are TRBV3-1 and TRBJ2-7; D is possibly TRBD2 (6 bases). This CDR3 has 12 residues. CDR1 LGHDT and CDR2 YNNKEL come from the germline V gene (reference sequence). Trimming took off 2 bases at V and 7 bases at J, with 9 bases between the two ends. The CDR3 here is CASSQPGGEQYF. The CDR3 DNA reads as TGTGCCAGCAGCCAACCCGGGGGAGAGCAGTACTTC.

The chain is built from TRBV6-1 and TRBJ2-1, with 13 bases identical to TRBD2. The germline CDR1 and CDR2 sequences are MNHNS and SASEGT. V lost 5 bases and J lost 6; bases outside the gene matches: 4. The CDR3 is made up of 15 amino acids. The CDR3 protein is CASSTSGRASNEQFF. CDR3 coding DNA: TGTGCCAGCAGTACTAGCGGGAGGGCTAGCAATGAGCAGTTCTTC.

This clonotype was seen ten or more times. The J gene is TRBJ2-3, the V gene TRBV30; TRBD1 might be the D (5 bases). Germline loops: CDR1 GTSNPN, CDR2 SVGIG (reference sequence). Trimming cost V 1 base and J 5 bases, with 13 bases left between them. The CDR3 contains 14 residues. The CDR3 coding sequence is TGTGCCTGGAGTGGTATGGGGCGAGGAGATACGCAGTATTTT. Its translation: CAWSGMGRGDTQYF.

The chain joins TRBV6-1 to TRBJ2-7; no clear D gene. CDR1 is MNHNS and CDR2 is SASEGT in the germline V gene. The CDR3 has 13 residues. The V gene lost 4 bases and the J gene lost 2 bases, with 9 bases spanning the gap. The CDR3 region is CASSGNLAYEQYF. CDR3 nucleotide sequence: TGTGCCAGCAGTGGAAACCTTGCCTACGAGCAGTACTTC.

The sample holds many counts of this clonotype. V and J are TRBV27 and TRBJ2-7; 8 nucleotides align to TRBD1. The CDR3 length is 17 residues. V lost 4 bases to trimming and J lost 0 bases; unmatched junction nucleotides: 11. CDR1 is MNHEY, CDR2 SMNVEV, per germline (reference sequence). The CDR3 loop is CASSSRGQGRGSYEQYF. CDR3 bases: TGTGCCAGCAGTTCACGAGGACAGGGACGGGGCTCCTACGAGCAGTACTTC.

The J gene is TRBJ2-7, the V gene TRBV15; 8 bases match TRBD1. This CDR3 contains 14 residues. Germline V lookup: CDR1 LNHNV, CDR2 YYDKDF (reference sequence). Unmatched junction bases numbered 2, after V lost 1 base and J lost 3 bases. The chain's CDR3 is CATSRVGTGYEQYF. CDR3 DNA: TGTGCCACCAGCAGAGTTGGGACAGGCTACGAGCAGTACTTC.

The chain links TRBV6-1 to TRBJ2-7, with a tentative D call TRBD2 (5 bases). The V end was cut by 4 bases, the J end by 2 bases, with 15 bases between. The CDR3 loop spans 15 amino acids. Germline V gives CDR1 MNHNS, CDR2 SASEGT. This CDR3 is CASSGVGGRTYEQYF. The CDR3 coding sequence is TGTGCCAGCAGTGGGGTAGGAGGCCGAACCTACGAGCAGTACTTC.

The chain uses TRBV4-1 and TRBJ2-1, with D unresolved. V was pared by 3 bases and J by 7 bases, with 7 bases between. Germline values: CDR1 MGHRA, CDR2 YSYEKL. The CDR3 is made up of 12 amino acids. The DNA of the CDR3 is TGCGCCAGCAGCCACGTTGGGAATGAGCAGTTCTTC. Amino acid sequence: CASSHVGNEQFF.

The V and J genes are TRBV27 and TRBJ2-2; D is possibly TRBD2 (6 bases). The length of the CDR3 is 14 residues. Germline CDR1 reads MNHEY; CDR2 reads SMNVEV (reference sequence). V was trimmed by 6 bases and J by 7 bases, leaving 15 bases between them. The CDR3 here is CASRTEGRVGELFF. For the CDR3, the DNA is TGTGCCAGCAGAACGGAGGGCCGGGTCGGGGAGCTGTTTTTT.

This chain connects TRBV3-1 to TRBJ2-6; no clear D gene. The CDR3 totals 14 residues. V was cut by 0 bases and J by 2 bases, with 2 bases left in between. Germline V gene lookup returns CDR1 LGHDT and CDR2 YNNKEL (reference sequence). The CDR3 DNA is TGTGCCAGCAGCCAAGATGCTGGGGCCAACGTCCTGACTTTC. It codes for CASSQDAGANVLTF.

The chain combines TRBV19 with TRBJ1-3; D is undetermined. The CDR3 is made up of 13 amino acids. Germline V lookup: CDR1 LNHDA, CDR2 SQIVND (reference sequence). Trimming pared 5 bases from V and 1 base from J, leaving 6 bases between. The CDR3 reads CASSVASGNTIYF. CDR3 nucleotides: TGTGCCAGTAGTGTGGCTTCTGGAAACACCATATATTTT.

The V call is TRBV3-1, the J call TRBJ1-1; maybe TRBD1 (5 bases). Germline lookup yields CDR1 LGHDT and CDR2 YNNKEL (reference sequence). The length of the CDR3 is 15 residues. With 6 bases removed from V and 0 bases from J, the gap between germline ends came to 14 bases. CDR3 loop: CASRYWGGLNTEAFF. The CDR3, as DNA: TGTGCCAGCAGGTATTGGGGGGGACTGAACACTGAAGCTTTCTTT.

V is TRBV5-1 and J is TRBJ2-3; weak D call: TRBD2 (6 bases). The CDR3 is 16 residues long. Per germline, CDR1 SGHRS and CDR2 YFSETQ. V was shortened by 0 bases and J by 1 base, with 12 bases between the two germline ends. CDR3 loop: CASSLGHGGRTDTQYF. CDR3 in DNA: TGCGCCAGCAGCTTGGGACACGGGGGACGCACAGATACGCAGTATTTT. The complete variable domain, with remaining parts taken from reference TRBV5-1 and TRBJ2-3, reads KAGVTQTPRYLIKTRGQQVTLSCSPISGHRSVSWYQQTPGQGLQFLFEYFSETQRNKGNFPGRFSGRQFSNSRSEMNVSTLELGDSALYLCASSLGHGGRTDTQYFGPGTRLTVL.

This clonotype was seen many times. The chain couples TRBV12-3 or TRBV12-4 to TRBJ1-1; D may be TRBD1 (6 bases). The CDR3 is 15 residues long. V shed 6 bases and J shed 1 base, with 15 bases lying between them. In DNA form, the CDR3 reads TGTGCCAGCAGGCCGGGGGGGGGCAGGAACACTGAAGCTTTCTTT. Protein sequence: CASRPGGGRNTEAFF.

This clonotype was recorded a few times. The chain combines TRBV2 with TRBJ1-6; 11 positions agree with TRBD1. CDR1 SNHLY and CDR2 FYNNEI come from the germline V gene. The CDR3 has 20 amino acids. The V and J ends lost 6 bases and 7 bases, in that order; junction bases with no gene match: 20. CDR3 nucleotide sequence: TGTGCCAGCAGGCAGAACTCCCCTCGTGGACAGGGGGCTGGAAATTCACCCCTCCACTTT. Its translation: CASRQNSPRGQGAGNSPLHF.

V usage is TRBV2 and J usage is TRBJ2-5, with 8 nucleotides matching TRBD2. The germline CDR1 and CDR2 sequences are SNHLY and FYNNEI. The ends lost 6 bases at V and 4 bases at J; junction bases unmatched: 10. The CDR3 runs to 15 residues. The CDR3 DNA is TGTGCCAGCAGAGGTGGACTAGCATTAAGAGAGACCCAGTACTTC. This gives the protein CASRGGLALRETQYF.

This clonotype occurred a few times. The V gene is TRBV7-9, the J gene TRBJ2-5, with TRBD2 matching over 10 bases. J was trimmed by 2 bases and V by 5 bases; bases with no gene match: 8. The CDR3 extends over 16 amino acids. Germline loops: CDR1 SEHNR, CDR2 FQNEAQ (reference sequence). The CDR3 loop reads CASSPTTSGPQETQYF. The CDR3 DNA reads TGTGCCAGCAGCCCTACGACTAGCGGGCCACAAGAGACCCAGTACTTC.

The J gene is TRBJ1-2, the V gene TRBV7-8; the D is unclear. V lost 2 bases and J 8 bases, leaving 18 bases between the germline ends. The CDR3 totals 15 residues. From germline, CDR1 is SGHVS and CDR2 FQNEAQ. The CDR3 protein is CASSLFRFIMRGYTF. The CDR3 DNA reads as TGTGCCAGCAGCTTATTCAGGTTTATAATGCGGGGCTACACCTTC.

This chain joins TRBV12-5 and TRBJ2-7; no definite D call. The germline V gene encodes CDR1 LGHNT and CDR2 FRNRAP. CDR3 size: 12 residues. V lost 5 bases to trimming and J lost 5 bases, with 10 bases between them. CDR3 loop: CASGLRVDEQYF. CDR3 nucleotide sequence: TGTGCTAGTGGTCTTAGGGTGGACGAGCAGTACTTC.

This clonotype turned up a few times. The chain couples TRBV3-1 to TRBJ2-7, with 12 bases identical to TRBD2. J gave up 7 bases and V 4 bases, and 11 bases lay outside the gene matches. CDR1 LGHDT and CDR2 YNNKEL come from the germline V gene (reference sequence). This CDR3 is 16 amino acids long. Here the CDR3 reads CASSPSLAGGPQEQYF. CDR3 DNA: TGTGCCAGCAGCCCCTCCCTAGCGGGAGGGCCTCAAGAGCAGTACTTC.

This rearrangement joins TRBV5-1 to TRBJ2-7; possibly TRBD1 for D (5 bases). The CDR3 runs 14 residues. Trimming pared 0 bases from V and 3 bases from J, leaving 10 bases between. The germline gives CDR1 SGHRS, CDR2 YFSETQ. The CDR3 coding sequence is TGCGCCAGCAGCTTGGCCGTCAGGGACTACGAGCAGTACTTC. It encodes CASSLAVRDYEQYF.

In its sample, this clonotype was seen once. The rearrangement uses TRBV10-3 and TRBJ1-5; D unclear. Germline V gene sequence: CDR1 ENHRY, CDR2 SYGVKD. V lost 0 bases and J lost 4, with 10 bases in between. The CDR3 is 15 residues long. CDR3 region: CAISESVLGNQPQHF. The DNA of the CDR3 is TGTGCCATCAGTGAGTCGGTATTGGGGAATCAGCCCCAGCATTTT.

This clonotype has more than one count but fewer than ten. V and J are TRBV7-8 and TRBJ2-2, with D perhaps matching TRBD1 (5 bases). V shed 2 bases and J shed 8 bases, with 15 bases lying between them. The CDR3 is 15 residues long. In germline, CDR1 is SGHVS, CDR2 FQNEAQ. The CDR3 spells CASSLRAGLYGELFF. The DNA for the CDR3 is TGTGCCAGCAGCTTAAGGGCAGGGCTATATGGGGAGCTGTTTTTT.

This clonotype has just a few counts. This chain joins TRBV11-2 and TRBJ2-7; the match to TRBD1 covers 8 bases. Germline-derived CDR1 and CDR2 are SGHAT and FQNNGV. V shed 3 bases, J shed 7 bases, and the junction held 2 bases outside the gene matches. The CDR3 has 12 amino acids. The DNA of the CDR3 is TGTGCCAGCAGCTTGACAGGGGAAGAGCAGTACTTC. Its translation is CASSLTGEEQYF.

V gene TRBV5-1 combines with J gene TRBJ2-1; the match to TRBD2 covers 14 bases. The CDR3 spans 18 residues. Trimming cost V 2 bases and J 0 bases; bases outside gene matches: 4. Germline CDR1 SGHRS, CDR2 YFSETQ. The CDR3 DNA reads TGCGCCAGCAGCTTCGGGACTAGCGGGAGAAGCTCCTACAATGAGCAGTTCTTC. Its translation: CASSFGTSGRSSYNEQFF.

This chain joins TRBV30 and TRBJ1-6, with 7 nucleotides matching TRBD1. The V gene end was trimmed by 3 bases and the J gene end by 9 bases; junction bases not matched to a gene: 5. The germline gives CDR1 GTSNPN, CDR2 SVGIG (reference sequence). The CDR3 runs to 13 residues. The DNA for the CDR3 is TGTGCCTGGAGGGCAGGGACAGCTTCACCCCTCCACTTT. Protein: CAWRAGTASPLHF. Together with reference TRBV30 and TRBJ1-6, the CDR3 gives the full variable domain: SQTIHQWPATLVQPVGSPLSLECTVEGTSNPNLYWYRQAAGRGLQLLFYSVGIGQISSEVPQNLSASRPQDRQFILSSKKLLLSDSGFYLCAWRAGTASPLHFGNGTRLTVT.

This sequence joins TRBV7-3 and TRBJ1-6; D is ambiguous. CDR1 is SGHTA and CDR2 is FQGTGA in the germline V gene. With 5 bases removed from V and 9 bases from J, the gap between germline ends came to 20 bases. This CDR3 has 16 residues. In nucleotides, the CDR3 is TGTGCCAGCAGCCTCACGGACTCCCAAGAGGGTTCACCCCTCCACTTT. This gives the protein CASSLTDSQEGSPLHF.

This clonotype was detected ten times or more. The J gene is TRBJ2-1, the V gene TRBV24-1; TRBD2 agrees at 10 bases. V was clipped by 3 bases and J by 7 bases; unmatched bases: 5. CDR3 length equals 15 residues. CDR1 and CDR2 from the germline V gene are KGHDR and SFDVKD. The CDR3 region is CATSDRLAGVNEQFF. DNA for the CDR3: TGTGCCACCAGTGATCGGCTAGCGGGAGTTAATGAGCAGTTCTTC.

This clonotype was counted at least ten times. This chain links TRBV6-2 or TRBV6-3 with TRBJ2-1; D is unclear. Trimming removed 8 bases at V and 5 bases at J, with 10 bases between. CDR1 is MNHEY, CDR2 SVGEGT, per germline. The CDR3 spans 12 residues. CDR3 nucleotides: TGTGCCAGCTACTCGGTTAACAATGAGCAGTTCTTC. Translated, it gives CASYSVNNEQFF.